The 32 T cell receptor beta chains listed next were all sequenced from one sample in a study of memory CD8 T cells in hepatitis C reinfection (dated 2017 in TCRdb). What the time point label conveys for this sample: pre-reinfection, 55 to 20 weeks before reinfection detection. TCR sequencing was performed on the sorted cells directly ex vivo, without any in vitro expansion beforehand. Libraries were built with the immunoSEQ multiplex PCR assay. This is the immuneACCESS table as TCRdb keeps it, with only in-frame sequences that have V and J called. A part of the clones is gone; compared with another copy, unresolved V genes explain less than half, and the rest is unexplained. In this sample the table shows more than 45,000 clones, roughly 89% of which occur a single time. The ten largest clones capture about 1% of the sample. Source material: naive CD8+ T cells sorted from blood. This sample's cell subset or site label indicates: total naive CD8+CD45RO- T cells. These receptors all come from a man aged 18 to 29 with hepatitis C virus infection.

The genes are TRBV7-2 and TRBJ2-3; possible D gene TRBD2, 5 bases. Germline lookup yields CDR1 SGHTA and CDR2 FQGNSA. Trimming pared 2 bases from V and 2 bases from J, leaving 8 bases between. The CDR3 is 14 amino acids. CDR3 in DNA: TGTGCCAGCAGCTTAACGCTAGCCACAGATACGCAGTATTTT. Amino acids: CASSLTLATDTQYF.

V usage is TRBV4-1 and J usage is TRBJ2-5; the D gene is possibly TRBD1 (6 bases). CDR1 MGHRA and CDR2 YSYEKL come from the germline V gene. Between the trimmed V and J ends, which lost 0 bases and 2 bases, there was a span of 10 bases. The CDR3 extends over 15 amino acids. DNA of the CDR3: TGCGCCAGCAGCCAAGAATCTGGACAGCAAGAGACCCAGTACTTC. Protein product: CASSQESGQQETQYF.

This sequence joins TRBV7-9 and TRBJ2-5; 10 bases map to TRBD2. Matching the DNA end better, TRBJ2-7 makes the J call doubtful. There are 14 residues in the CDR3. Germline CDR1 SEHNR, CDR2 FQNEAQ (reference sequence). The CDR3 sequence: CASSSSGRPYEQYF. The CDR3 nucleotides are TGTGCCAGCAGCTCTAGCGGGAGACCGTACGAGCAGTACTTC.

In DNA form, the CDR3 reads TGCGCCAGCAGCCAAGACCAGGGACTGACCGGGGAGCTGTTTTTT. Protein: CASSQDQGLTGELFF. The chain has TRBV4-1 and TRBJ2-2, with a possible D match to TRBD2 (6 bases). The germline V gene encodes CDR1 MGHRA and CDR2 YSYEKL. Trimming took off 0 bases at V and 5 bases at J, with 10 bases between the two ends. The CDR3 spans 15 residues.

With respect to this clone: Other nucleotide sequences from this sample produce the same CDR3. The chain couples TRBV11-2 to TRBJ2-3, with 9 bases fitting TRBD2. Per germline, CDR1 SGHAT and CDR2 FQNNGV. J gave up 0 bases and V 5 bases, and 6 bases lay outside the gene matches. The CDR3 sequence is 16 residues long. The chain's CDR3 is CASSRLAGPSTDTQYF. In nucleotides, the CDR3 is TGTGCCAGCAGCCGGCTAGCGGGACCTAGCACAGATACGCAGTATTTT.

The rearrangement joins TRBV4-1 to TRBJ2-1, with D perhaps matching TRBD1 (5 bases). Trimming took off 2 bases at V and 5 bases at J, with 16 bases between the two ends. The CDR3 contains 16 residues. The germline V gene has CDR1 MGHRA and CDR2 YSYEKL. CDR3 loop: CASSQQSGSTNNEQFF. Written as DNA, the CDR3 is TGCGCCAGCAGCCAACAGTCAGGGTCAACCAACAATGAGCAGTTCTTC.

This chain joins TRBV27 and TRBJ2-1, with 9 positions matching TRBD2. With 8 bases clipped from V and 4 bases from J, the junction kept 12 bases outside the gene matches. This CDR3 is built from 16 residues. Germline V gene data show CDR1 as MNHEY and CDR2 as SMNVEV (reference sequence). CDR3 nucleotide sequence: TGTGCCAGCTCCCCCCAAAAGCGGGAGGTATACAATGAGCAGTTCTTC. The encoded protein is CASSPQKREVYNEQFF.

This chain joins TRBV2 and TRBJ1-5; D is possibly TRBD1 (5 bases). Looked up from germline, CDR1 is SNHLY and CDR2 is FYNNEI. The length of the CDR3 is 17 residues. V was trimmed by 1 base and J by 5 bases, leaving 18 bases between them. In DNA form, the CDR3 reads TGTGCCAGCAGTGAAGTGGAGGGGATTGCGGGGTATCAGCCCCAGCATTTT. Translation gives CASSEVEGIAGYQPQHF.

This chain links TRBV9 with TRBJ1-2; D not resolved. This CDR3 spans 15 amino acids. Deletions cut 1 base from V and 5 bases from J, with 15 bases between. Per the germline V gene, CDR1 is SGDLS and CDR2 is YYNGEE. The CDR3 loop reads CASSVSGGSRYGYTF. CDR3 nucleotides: TGTGCCAGCAGCGTATCCGGAGGGAGTAGGTATGGCTACACCTTC.

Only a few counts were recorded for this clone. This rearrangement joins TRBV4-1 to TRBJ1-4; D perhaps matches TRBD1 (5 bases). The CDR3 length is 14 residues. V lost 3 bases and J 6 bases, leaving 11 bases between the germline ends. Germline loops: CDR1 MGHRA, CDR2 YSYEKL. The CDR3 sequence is CASSQEGRDEKLFF. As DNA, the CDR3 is TGCGCCAGCAGCCAGGAGGGGCGGGATGAAAAACTGTTTTTT.

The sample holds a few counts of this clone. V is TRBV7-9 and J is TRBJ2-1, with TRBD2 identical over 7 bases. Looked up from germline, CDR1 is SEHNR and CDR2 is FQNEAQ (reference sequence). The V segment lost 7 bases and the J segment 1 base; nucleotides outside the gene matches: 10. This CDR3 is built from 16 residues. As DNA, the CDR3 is TGTGCCAGCACCCCGCCGGGGGGTAGGTCCTACAATGAGCAGTTCTTC. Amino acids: CASTPPGGRSYNEQFF.

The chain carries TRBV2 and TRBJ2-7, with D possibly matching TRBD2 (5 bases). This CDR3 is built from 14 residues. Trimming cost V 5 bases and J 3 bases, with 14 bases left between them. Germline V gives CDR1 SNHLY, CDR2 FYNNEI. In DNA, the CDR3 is TGTGCCAGCAGTCCCGGACCTAGCCTCTACGAGCAGTACTTC. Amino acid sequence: CASSPGPSLYEQYF.

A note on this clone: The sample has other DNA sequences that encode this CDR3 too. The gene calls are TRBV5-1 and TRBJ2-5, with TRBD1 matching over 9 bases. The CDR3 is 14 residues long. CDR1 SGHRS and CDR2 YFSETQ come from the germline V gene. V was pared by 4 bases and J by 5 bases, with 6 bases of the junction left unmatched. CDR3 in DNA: TGCGCCAGCAGCGGGGGACAGGGAGCTGAGACCCAGTACTTC. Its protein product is CASSGGQGAETQYF.

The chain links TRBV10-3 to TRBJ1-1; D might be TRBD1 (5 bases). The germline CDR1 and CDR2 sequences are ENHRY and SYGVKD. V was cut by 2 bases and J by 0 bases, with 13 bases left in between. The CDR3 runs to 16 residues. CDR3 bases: TGTGCCATCAGTGAGACCATGACAGCTTTGAACACTGAAGCTTTCTTT. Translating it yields CAISETMTALNTEAFF.

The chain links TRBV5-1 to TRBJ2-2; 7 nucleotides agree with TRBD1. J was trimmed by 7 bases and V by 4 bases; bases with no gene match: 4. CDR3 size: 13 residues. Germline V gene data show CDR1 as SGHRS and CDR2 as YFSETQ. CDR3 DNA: TGCGCCAGCAGCAGGACAGGCATCGGGGAGCTGTTTTTT. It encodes CASSRTGIGELFF.

The CDR3 spells CASGSSVPGQIVSETQYF. The CDR3 coding sequence is TGTGCTAGTGGTTCGAGCGTCCCGGGACAGATCGTTTCGGAGACCCAGTACTTC. The J gene is TRBJ2-5, the V gene TRBV12-5, with TRBD1 matching over 7 bases. Germline V gene data show CDR1 as LGHNT and CDR2 as FRNRAP. This CDR3 region has 18 residues. The V gene end was trimmed by 4 bases and the J gene end by 5 bases; junction bases not matched to a gene: 19. Complete variable domain (other parts from reference TRBV12-5 and TRBJ2-5): DARVTQTPRHKVTEMGQEVTMRCQPILGHNTVFWYRQTMMQGLELLAYFRNRAPLDDSGMPKDRFSAEMPDATLATLKIQPSEPRDSAVYFCASGSSVPGQIVSETQYFGPGTRLLVL.

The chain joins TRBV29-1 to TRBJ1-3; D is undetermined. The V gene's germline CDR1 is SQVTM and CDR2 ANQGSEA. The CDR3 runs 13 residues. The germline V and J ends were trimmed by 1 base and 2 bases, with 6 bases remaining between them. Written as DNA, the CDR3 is TGCAGCGTTGAAGGGGAGGCTGGAAACACCATATATTTT. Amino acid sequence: CSVEGEAGNTIYF.

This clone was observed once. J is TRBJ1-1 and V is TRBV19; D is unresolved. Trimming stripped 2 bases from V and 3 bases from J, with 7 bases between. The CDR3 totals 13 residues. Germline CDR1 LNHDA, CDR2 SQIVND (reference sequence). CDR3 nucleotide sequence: TGTGCCAGTAGTATAAGCGCGGACACTGAAGCTTTCTTT. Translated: CASSISADTEAFF. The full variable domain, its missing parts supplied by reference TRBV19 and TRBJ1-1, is DGGITQSPKYLFRKEGQNVTLSCEQNLNHDAMYWYRQDPGQGLRLIYYSQIVNDFQKGDIAEGYSVSREKKESFPLTVTSAQKNPTAFYLCASSISADTEAFFGQGTRLTVV.

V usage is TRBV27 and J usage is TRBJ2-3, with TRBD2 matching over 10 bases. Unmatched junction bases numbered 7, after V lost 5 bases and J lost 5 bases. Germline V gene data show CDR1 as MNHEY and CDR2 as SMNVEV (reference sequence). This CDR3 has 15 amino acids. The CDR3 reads CASSPLAGSVDTQYF. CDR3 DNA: TGTGCCAGCAGTCCACTAGCGGGAAGTGTAGATACGCAGTATTTT.

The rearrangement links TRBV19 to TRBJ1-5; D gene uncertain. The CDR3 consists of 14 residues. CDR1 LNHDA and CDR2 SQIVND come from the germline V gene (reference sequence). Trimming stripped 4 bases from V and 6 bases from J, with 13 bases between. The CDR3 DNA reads TGTGCCAGTAGTACAAGTGGGGAGGGTCAGCCCCAGCATTTT. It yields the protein CASSTSGEGQPQHF.

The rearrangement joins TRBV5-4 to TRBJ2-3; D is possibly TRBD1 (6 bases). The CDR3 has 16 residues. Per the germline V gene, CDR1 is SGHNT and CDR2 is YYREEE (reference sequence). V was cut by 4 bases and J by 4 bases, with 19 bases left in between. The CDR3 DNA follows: TGTGCCAGCAGCACGTGGGGGCAGGGTTGGGCAGATACGCAGTATTTT. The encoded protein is CASSTWGQGWADTQYF.

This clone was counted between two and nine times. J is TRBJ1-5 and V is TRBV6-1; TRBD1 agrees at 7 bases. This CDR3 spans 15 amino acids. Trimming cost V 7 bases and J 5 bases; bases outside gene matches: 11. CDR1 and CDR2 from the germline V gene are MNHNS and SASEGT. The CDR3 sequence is CASTLLGTAYQPQHF. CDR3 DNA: TGTGCCAGCACCTTACTGGGGACAGCCTATCAGCCCCAGCATTTT.

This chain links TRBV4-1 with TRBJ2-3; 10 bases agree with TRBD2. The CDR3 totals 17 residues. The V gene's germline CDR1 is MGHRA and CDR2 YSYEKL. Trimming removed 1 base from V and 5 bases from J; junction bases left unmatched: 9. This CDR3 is CASSQGETSGFVDTQYF. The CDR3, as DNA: TGCGCCAGCAGCCAAGGTGAGACTAGCGGGTTTGTAGATACGCAGTATTTT.

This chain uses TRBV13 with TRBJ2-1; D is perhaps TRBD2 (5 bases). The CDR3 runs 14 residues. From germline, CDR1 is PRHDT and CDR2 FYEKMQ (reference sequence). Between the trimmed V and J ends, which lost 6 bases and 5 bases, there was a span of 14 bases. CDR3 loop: CASSSGVGDNEQFF. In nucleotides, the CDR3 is TGTGCCAGCAGTTCCGGGGTCGGCGACAATGAGCAGTTCTTC.

The DNA of the CDR3 is TGTGCCAGCTCGGGACAAAACTATGGCTACACCTTC. Its protein product is CASSGQNYGYTF. The rearrangement joins TRBV27 to TRBJ1-2; D is possibly TRBD1 (6 bases). V lost 8 bases and J lost 2, with 9 bases in between. CDR1 and CDR2 from the germline V gene are MNHEY and SMNVEV (reference sequence). This CDR3 region has 12 residues.

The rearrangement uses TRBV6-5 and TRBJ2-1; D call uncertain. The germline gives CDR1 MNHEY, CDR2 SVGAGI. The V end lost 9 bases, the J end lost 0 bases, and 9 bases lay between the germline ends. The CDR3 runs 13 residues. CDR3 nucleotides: TGTGCCAGTGCGCCGAGCTCCTACAATGAGCAGTTCTTC. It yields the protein CASAPSSYNEQFF.

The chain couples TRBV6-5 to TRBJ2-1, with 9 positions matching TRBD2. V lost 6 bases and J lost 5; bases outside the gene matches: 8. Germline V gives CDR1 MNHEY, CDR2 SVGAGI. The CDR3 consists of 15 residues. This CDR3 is CASSFLAGSNNEQFF. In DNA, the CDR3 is TGTGCCAGCAGCTTTCTAGCGGGAAGTAACAATGAGCAGTTCTTC.

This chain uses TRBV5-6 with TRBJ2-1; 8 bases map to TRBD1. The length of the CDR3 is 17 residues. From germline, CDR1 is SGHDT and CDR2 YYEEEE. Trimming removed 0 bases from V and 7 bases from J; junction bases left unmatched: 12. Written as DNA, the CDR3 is TGTGCCAGCAGCTTGGACCGGACAGGGAGGTTTGGGAATGAGCAGTTCTTC. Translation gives CASSLDRTGRFGNEQFF.

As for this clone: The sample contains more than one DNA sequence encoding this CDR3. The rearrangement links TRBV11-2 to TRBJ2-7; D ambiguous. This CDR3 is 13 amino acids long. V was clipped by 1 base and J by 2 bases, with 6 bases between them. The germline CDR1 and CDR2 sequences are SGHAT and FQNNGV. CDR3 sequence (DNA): TGTGCCAGCAGCTTAGGTCTAACCTACGAGCAGTACTTC. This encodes CASSLGLTYEQYF.

The CDR3 is CASSLAGNLYNEQFF. The DNA for the CDR3 is TGTGCCAGCAGTTTAGCGGGGAATCTCTACAATGAGCAGTTCTTC. The V and J genes are TRBV27 and TRBJ2-1, with D perhaps matching TRBD2 (6 bases). The germline gives CDR1 MNHEY, CDR2 SMNVEV (reference sequence). Trimming stripped 2 bases from V and 3 bases from J, with 11 bases between. The CDR3 consists of 15 residues.

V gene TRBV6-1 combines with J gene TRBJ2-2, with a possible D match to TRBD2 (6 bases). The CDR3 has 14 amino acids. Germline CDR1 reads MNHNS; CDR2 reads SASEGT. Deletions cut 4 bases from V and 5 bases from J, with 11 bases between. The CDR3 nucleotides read TGTGCCAGCAGTGGGGACTTAGGGACCGGGGAGCTGTTTTTT. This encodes CASSGDLGTGELFF.

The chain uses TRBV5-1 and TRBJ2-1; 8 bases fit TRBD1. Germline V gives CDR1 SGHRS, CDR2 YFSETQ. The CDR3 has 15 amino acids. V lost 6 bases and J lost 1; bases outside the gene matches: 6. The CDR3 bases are TGCGCCAGCATGCCGTGGACAGGGTCCTACAATGAGCAGTTCTTC. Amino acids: CASMPWTGSYNEQFF. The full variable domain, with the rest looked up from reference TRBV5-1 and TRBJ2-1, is KAGVTQTPRYLIKTRGQQVTLSCSPISGHRSVSWYQQTPGQGLQFLFEYFSETQRNKGNFPGRFSGRQFSNSRSEMNVSTLELGDSALYLCASMPWTGSYNEQFFGPGTRLTVL.